This T cell receptor (beta chain) derives from a study of T cells after yellow fever vaccination. Study in general: It was SMART-Seq v4 Ultra Low Input that prepared the fractions with low cell numbers.

Template switching by 5'RACE produced TCR cDNA, adding a universal primer site and UMIs. Using its own MiXCR run on the 5' RACE reads, TCRdb lists one record per CDR3 protein. The table records approximately 550,000 distinct CDR3 sequences, 15% to 20% of them present only once. For this clonotype: No antigen is known for it.

Study-level results: Subsequent to the booster, the majority of primary-vaccination clones reappeared (around 96% CD4, about 90% CD8).

With 7 bases clipped from V and 6 bases from J, the junction kept 9 bases outside the gene matches. From germline, CDR1 is SQVTM and CDR2 ANQGSEA. CDR3 length: 12 amino acids. Sequencing was performed on PBMCs, taken 15 days after the yellow fever booster vaccination. The origin of this receptor is a man aged 25 to 45 who received the YFV17D yellow fever vaccine. The chain is built from TRBV29-1 and TRBJ2-7; TRBD2 aligns across 7 bases. Written as DNA, the CDR3 is TGCAGCGGATCAGAGAGCGGGACCGAGCAGTACTTC. The encoded protein is CSGSESGTEQYF.